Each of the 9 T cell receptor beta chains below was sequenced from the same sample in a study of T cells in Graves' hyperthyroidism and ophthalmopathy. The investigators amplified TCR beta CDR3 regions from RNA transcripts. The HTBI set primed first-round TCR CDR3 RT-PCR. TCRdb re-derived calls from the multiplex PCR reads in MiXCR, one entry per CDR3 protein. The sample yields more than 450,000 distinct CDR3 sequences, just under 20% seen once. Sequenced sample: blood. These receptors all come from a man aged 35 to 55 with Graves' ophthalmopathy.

In nucleotides, the CDR3 is TGTGCCACCAGTGACCCCCGGAGGGGAGAGAATGAAAAACTGTTTTTT. Protein sequence: CATSDPRRGENEKLFF. The chain uses TRBV24-1 and TRBJ1-4; possible D gene TRBD1, 5 bases. Between the trimmed V and J ends, which lost 4 bases and 5 bases, there was a span of 16 bases. The CDR3 runs to 16 residues. Germline V CDR1 and CDR2: KGHDR, SFDVKD.

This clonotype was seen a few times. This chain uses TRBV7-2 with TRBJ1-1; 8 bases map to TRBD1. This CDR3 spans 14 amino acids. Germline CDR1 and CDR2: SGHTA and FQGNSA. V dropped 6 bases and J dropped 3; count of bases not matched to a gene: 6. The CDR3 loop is CASSYTGGDTEAFF. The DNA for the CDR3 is TGTGCCAGCAGTTATACAGGGGGGGACACTGAAGCTTTCTTT.

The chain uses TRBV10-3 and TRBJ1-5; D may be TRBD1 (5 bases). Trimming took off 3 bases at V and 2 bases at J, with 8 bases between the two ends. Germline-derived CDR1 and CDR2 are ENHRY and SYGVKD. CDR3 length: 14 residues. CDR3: CAISDRGGNQPQHF. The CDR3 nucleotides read TGTGCCATCAGTGATAGAGGGGGCAATCAGCCCCAGCATTTT.

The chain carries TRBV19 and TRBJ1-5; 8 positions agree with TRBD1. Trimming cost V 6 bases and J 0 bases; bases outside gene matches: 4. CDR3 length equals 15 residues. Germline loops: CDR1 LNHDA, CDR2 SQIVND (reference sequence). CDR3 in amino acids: CASRSQGVSNQPQHF. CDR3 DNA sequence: TGTGCCAGTAGATCACAGGGGGTTAGCAATCAGCCCCAGCATTTT.

The CDR3 bases are TGTGCCAGCAGCCTACCGGGACTAACTAGCACAGATACGCAGTATTTT. Encoded protein: CASSLPGLTSTDTQYF. The rearrangement links TRBV5-4 to TRBJ2-3, with 7 nucleotides matching TRBD2. Germline values: CDR1 SGHNT, CDR2 YYREEE (reference sequence). The CDR3 has 16 amino acids. V was pared by 4 bases and J by 0 bases, with 8 bases of the junction left unmatched. The full variable domain, completed using reference TRBV5-4 and TRBJ2-3, is ETGVTQSPTHLIKTRGQQVTLRCSSQSGHNTVSWYQQALGQGPQFIFQYYREEENGRGNFPPRFSGLQFPNYSSELNVNALELDDSALYLCASSLPGLTSTDTQYFGPGTRLTVL.

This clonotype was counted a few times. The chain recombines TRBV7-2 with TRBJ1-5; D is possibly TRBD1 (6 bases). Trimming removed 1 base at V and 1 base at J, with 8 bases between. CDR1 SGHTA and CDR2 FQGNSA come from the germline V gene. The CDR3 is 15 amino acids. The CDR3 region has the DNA TGTGCCAGCAGCTTAGTTGGACAGAGCAATCAGCCCCAGCATTTT. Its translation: CASSLVGQSNQPQHF.

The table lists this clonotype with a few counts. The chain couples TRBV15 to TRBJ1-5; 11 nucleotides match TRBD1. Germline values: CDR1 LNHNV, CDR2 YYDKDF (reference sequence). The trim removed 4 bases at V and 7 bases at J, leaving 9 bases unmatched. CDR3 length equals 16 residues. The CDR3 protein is CATSNGGTGGYQPQHF. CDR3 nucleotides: TGTGCCACCAGCAACGGCGGGACAGGGGGGTACCAGCCCCAGCATTTT. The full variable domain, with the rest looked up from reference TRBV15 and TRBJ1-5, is DAMVIQNPRYQVTQFGKPVTLSCSQTLNHNVMYWYQQKSSQAPKLLFHYYDKDFNNEADTPDNFQSRRPNTSFCFLDIRSPGLGDTAMYLCATSNGGTGGYQPQHFGDGTRLSIL.

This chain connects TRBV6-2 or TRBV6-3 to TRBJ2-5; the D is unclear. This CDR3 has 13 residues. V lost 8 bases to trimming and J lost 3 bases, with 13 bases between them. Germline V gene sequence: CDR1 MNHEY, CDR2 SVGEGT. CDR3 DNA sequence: TGTGCCAGCTACCGAAGCCTGAAAGAGACCCAGTACTTC. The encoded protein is CASYRSLKETQYF.

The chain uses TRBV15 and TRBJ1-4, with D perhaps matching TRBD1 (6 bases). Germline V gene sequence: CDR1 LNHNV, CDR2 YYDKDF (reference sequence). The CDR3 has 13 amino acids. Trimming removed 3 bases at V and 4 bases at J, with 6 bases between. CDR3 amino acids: CATSRDSNEKLFF. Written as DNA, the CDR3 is TGTGCCACCAGCAGGGACAGTAATGAAAAACTGTTTTTT.